This TCR beta chain was documented in a study of Tregs in tolerant kidney transplant recipients. Whole-study results and caveats: Tolerant patients' donor-specific Tregs expanded beyond overall Tregs, suggesting antigen-driven growth. Changing PCR primers prevented nucleotide comparison between some patients' samples. Few patients were studied, so findings need validation in larger groups.

CDR1 and CDR2 from the germline V gene are SQVTM and ANQGSEA. Trimming took 4 bases from V and 7 from J, leaving 8 bases between them. The CDR3 totals 10 residues. Data came from immunoSEQ multiplex PCR; TCRdb stores just in-frame clones and leaves some out. Of 80,000 or so clones detected, 90% to 95% appear once; the ten largest clones hold roughly 1.5%. To note about this clone: Its antigen is undetermined.

Recipients received nonmyeloablative bone marrow transplants from related graft donors, with transient mixed chimerism. CD4+CD25+CD127- Tregs, CD4+CD25- non-Tregs, CD4 and CD8 cells were sorted. This clonotype was obtained from a human patient who received a combined kidney and bone marrow transplant. Some T cells may be provided by the graft donor. The chain uses TRBV29-1 and TRBJ2-7, with D possibly being TRBD1 (6 bases). The sample consisted of CD4+ T cells from blood (PBMCs), taken 24 months after the transplant. Here the CDR3 reads CSVVTGEQYF. The CDR3 region has the DNA TGCAGCGTTGTCACAGGGGAGCAGTACTTC.